Presented here are 3 T cell receptor beta chains from one specimen sequenced in a study of monozygotic twins with inflammatory bowel disease. Reprocessing the 5' RACE reads, TCRdb reports a single entry for every CDR3 protein and omits DNA. The sample spans 300,000 to 400,000 distinct CDR3 sequences; the ten largest clones claim approximately 2%. The sequencing sample was made of blood. The receptors stem from a human donor with ulcerative colitis or Crohn's disease, or a healthy co-twin of an affected twin (not recorded which).

The rearrangement uses TRBV5-1 and TRBJ2-7; TCRdb calls TRBD1, which cannot be checked without DNA. This CDR3 comprises 14 residues. Germline values: CDR1 SGHRS, CDR2 YFSETQ. The CDR3 sequence: CASTRDGYSYEQYF.

This chain uses TRBV20-1 with TRBJ1-5. The germline V gene has CDR1 DFQATT and CDR2 SNEGSKA (reference sequence). The length of the CDR3 is 13 residues. CDR3: CSARDRNNQPQHF.

The chain links TRBV7-2 to TRBJ2-1; TCRdb gives TRBD2 as the D gene, but with no DNA this cannot be confirmed. CDR1 is SGHTA, CDR2 FQGNSA, per germline. The CDR3 consists of 17 residues. The chain's CDR3 is CASTPRRPSGSGNEQFF.